This T cell receptor beta chain was identified during a study of Ad26.COV2.S vaccination and SARS-CoV-2 variants. The treatment: about 20 received Ad26.COV2.S at low or high dose, single or two shots; 5 received placebo; per-sample allocation not given. Sampling was done on day 63 after the first vaccine or placebo injection. Whoever gave the sample was an adult aged 18-55 years in Boston. Sequencing was performed with immunoSEQ multiplex PCR; in TCRdb, only in-frame clones are kept and a portion is missing. The sample records under 400,000 clones, roughly 87% being singletons. Specimen: peripheral blood, collected in a trial of Ad26.COV2.S vaccine versus placebo. The receptor was derived from a person aged 18-65 years who received the Ad26.COV2.S COVID-19 vaccine or a placebo.

Here the CDR3 reads CASSQGTVLALEQYF. CDR3 in DNA: TGTGCCAGCAGCCAAGGCACGGTACTAGCGTTGGAGCAGTACTTC. The rearrangement links TRBV4-2 to TRBJ2-7, with 7 positions matching TRBD2. The germline gives CDR1 LGHNA, CDR2 YNFKEQ. This CDR3 has 15 amino acids. V was clipped by 1 base and J by 7 bases; unmatched bases: 10.